This T cell receptor beta chain was sequenced during a study of blood T cell repertoires in COVID-19. This clone showed up many times. The same CDR3 can be traced to other DNA sequences in this sample. Here immunoSEQ multiplex PCR was the method, and the copy in TCRdb shows in-frame clones only, minus some. This sample has hundreds of thousands of clones, with roughly 85% found just once. The sequence derives from a man aged 35-49 years who had recovered from COVID-19. The material sequenced was PBMCs or T cells enriched from blood (not recorded which).

CDR3 nucleotide sequence: TGTGCCAGTAGTATTAGCGGTGTCTCTGGAAACACCATATATTTT. Its protein product is CASSISGVSGNTIYF. This rearrangement joins TRBV19 to TRBJ1-3; the D is unclear. The CDR3 is made up of 15 amino acids. From germline, CDR1 is LNHDA and CDR2 SQIVND (reference sequence). Trimming shortened V by 3 bases and J by 0 bases, and 9 bases separated the two germline ends.